This T cell receptor beta chain stems from a study of blood T cell repertoires in COVID-19. Produced via immunoSEQ multiplex PCR; TCRdb's table is partial and in-frame only. The sample carries hundreds of thousands of clones, 85% to 90% recorded once. The CDR3 runs to 13 residues. The V gene lost 8 bases and the J gene lost 3 bases, with 13 bases spanning the gap. CDR1 and CDR2 from the germline V gene are ENHRY and SYGVKD. The clonotype was recovered from a man younger than 45 who had recovered from COVID-19. The V gene is TRBV10-3, the J gene TRBJ1-2, with D possibly being TRBD1 (5 bases). The source material was PBMCs or T cells enriched from blood (not recorded which). The CDR3 DNA sequence: TGTGCCATCTTTAGAGACAGCGACTATGGCTACACCTTC. Translating it yields CAIFRDSDYGYTF.